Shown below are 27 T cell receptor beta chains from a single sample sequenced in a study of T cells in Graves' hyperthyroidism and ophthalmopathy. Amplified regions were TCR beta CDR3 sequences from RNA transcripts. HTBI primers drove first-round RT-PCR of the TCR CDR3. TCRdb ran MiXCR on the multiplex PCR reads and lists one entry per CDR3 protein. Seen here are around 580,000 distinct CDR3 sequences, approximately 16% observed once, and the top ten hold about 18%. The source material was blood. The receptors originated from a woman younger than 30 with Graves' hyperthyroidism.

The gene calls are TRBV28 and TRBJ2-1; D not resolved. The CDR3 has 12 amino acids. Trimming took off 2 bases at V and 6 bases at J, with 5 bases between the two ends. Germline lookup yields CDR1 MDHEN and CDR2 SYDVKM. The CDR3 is CASSLTINEQFF. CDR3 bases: TGTGCCAGCAGTTTAACCATCAATGAGCAGTTCTTC.

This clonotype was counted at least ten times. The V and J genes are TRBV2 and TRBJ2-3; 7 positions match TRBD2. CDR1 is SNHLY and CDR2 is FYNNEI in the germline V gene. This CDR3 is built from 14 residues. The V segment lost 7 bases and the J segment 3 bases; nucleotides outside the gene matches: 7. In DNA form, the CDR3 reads TGTGCCAGCACACCGGGACTAACGACAGATACGCAGTATTTT. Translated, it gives CASTPGLTTDTQYF. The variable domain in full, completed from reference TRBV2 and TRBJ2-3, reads EPEVTQTPSHQVTQMGQEVILRCVPISNHLYFYWYRQILGQKVEFLVSFYNNEISEKSEIFDDQFSVERPDGSNFTLKIRSTKLEDSAMYFCASTPGLTTDTQYFGPGTRLTVL.

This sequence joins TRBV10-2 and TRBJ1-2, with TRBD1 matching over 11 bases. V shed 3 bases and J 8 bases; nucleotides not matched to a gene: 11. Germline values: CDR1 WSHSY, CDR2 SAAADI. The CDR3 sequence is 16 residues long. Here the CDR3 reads CASSDLSGQGARGYTF. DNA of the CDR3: TGCGCCAGCAGTGATTTGTCCGGACAGGGGGCGCGGGGCTACACCTTC.

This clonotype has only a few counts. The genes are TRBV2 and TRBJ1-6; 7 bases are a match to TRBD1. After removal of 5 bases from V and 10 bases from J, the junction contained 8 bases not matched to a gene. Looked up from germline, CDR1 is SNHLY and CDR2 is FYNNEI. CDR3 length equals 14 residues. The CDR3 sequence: CASSMTGIESPLHF. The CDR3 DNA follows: TGTGCCAGCAGTATGACAGGGATTGAGTCACCCCTCCACTTT.

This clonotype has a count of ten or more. DNA for the CDR3: TGCGCCAGCAGCGCCGGACGGATCCCTTACGAGCAGTACTTC. This translates into CASSAGRIPYEQYF. The rearrangement joins TRBV5-1 to TRBJ2-7; D not certain. This CDR3 contains 14 residues. Between the trimmed V and J ends, which lost 4 bases and 4 bases, there was a span of 15 bases. Germline CDR1 is SGHRS and CDR2 is YFSETQ.

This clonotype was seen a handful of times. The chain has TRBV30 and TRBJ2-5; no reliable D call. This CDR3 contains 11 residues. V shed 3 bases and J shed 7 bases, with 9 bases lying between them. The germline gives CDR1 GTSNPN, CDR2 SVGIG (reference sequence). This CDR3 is CAWRSGGTQYF. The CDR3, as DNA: TGTGCCTGGAGAAGTGGTGGGACCCAGTACTTC.

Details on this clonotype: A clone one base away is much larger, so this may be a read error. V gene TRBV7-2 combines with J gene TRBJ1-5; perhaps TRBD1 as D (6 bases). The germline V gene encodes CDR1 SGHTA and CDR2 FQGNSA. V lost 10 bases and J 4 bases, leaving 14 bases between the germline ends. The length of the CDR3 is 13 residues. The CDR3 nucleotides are TGTGCCACTTCGAAGGGGGTGAATCAGCCCCAGCATTTT. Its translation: CATSKGVNQPQHF.

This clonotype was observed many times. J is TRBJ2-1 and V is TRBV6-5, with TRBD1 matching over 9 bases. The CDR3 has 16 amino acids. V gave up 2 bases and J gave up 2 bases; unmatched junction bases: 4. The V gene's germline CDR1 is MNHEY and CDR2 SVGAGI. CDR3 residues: CASSYGGQGAYNEQFF. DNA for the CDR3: TGTGCCAGCAGTTACGGGGGACAGGGCGCCTACAATGAGCAGTTCTTC.

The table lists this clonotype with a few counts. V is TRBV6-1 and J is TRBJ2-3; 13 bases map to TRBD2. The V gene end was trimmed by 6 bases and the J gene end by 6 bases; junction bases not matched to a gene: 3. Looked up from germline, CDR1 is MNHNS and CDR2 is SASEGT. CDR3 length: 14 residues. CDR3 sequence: CASRRTSGSDTQYF. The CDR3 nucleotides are TGTGCCAGCAGGCGGACTAGCGGGAGTGATACGCAGTATTTT.

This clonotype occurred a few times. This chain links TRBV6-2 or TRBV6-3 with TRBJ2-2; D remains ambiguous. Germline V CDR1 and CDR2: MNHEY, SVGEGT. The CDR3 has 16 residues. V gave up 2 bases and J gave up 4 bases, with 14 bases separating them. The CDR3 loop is CASSYIVWPSTGELFF. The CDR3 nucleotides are TGTGCCAGCAGTTACATAGTTTGGCCATCCACCGGGGAGCTGTTTTTT.

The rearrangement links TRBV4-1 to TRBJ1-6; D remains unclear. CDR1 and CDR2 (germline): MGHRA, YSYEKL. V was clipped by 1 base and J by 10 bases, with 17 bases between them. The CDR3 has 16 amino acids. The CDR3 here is CASSQGLQSGGSPLHF. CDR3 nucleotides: TGCGCCAGCAGCCAAGGCCTTCAGAGCGGAGGATCACCCCTCCACTTT.

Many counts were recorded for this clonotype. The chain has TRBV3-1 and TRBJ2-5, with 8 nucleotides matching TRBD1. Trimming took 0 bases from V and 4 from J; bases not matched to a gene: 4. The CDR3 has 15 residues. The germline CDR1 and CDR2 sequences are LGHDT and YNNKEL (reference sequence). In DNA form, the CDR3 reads TGTGCCAGCAGCCAAGAGAGGACAGGGAGAGAGACCCAGTACTTC. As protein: CASSQERTGRETQYF.

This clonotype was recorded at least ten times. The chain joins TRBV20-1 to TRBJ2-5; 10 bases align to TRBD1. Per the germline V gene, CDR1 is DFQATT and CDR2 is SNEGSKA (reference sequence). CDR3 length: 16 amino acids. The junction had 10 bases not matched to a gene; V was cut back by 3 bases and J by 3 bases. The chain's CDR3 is CSASGLGDRGKETQYF. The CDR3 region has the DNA TGCAGTGCTAGTGGCCTAGGGGACAGGGGAAAAGAGACCCAGTACTTC.

The CDR3 region is CASSQEGLAVYEQFF. CDR3 sequence (DNA): TGTGCCAGCAGCCAAGAGGGACTAGCTGTCTATGAGCAGTTCTTC. The J gene is TRBJ2-1, the V gene TRBV14; the match to TRBD2 covers 9 bases. The CDR3 contains 15 residues. The germline gives CDR1 SGHDN, CDR2 FVKESK. V was clipped by 0 bases and J by 8 bases; unmatched bases: 5. Full variable domain (rest looked up from reference TRBV14 and TRBJ2-1): EAGVTQFPSHSVIEKGQTVTLRCDPISGHDNLYWYRRVMGKEIKFLLHFVKESKQDESGMPNNRFLAERTGGTYSTLKVQPAELEDSGVYFCASSQEGLAVYEQFFGPGTRLTVL.

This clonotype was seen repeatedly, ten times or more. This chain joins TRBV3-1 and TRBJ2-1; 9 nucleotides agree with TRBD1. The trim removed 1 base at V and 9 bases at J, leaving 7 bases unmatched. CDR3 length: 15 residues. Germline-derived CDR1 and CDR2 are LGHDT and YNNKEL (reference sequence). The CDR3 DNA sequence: TGTGCCAGCAGCCAAGGGACAGGGGTGGTGAGTGAGCAGTTCTTC. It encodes CASSQGTGVVSEQFF.

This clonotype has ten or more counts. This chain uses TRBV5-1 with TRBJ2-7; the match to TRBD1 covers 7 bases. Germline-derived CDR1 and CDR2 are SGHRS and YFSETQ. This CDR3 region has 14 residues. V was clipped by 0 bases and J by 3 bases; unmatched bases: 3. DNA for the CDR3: TGCGCCAGCAGCTTGGAAGGACAGGTCTACGAGCAGTACTTC. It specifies CASSLEGQVYEQYF. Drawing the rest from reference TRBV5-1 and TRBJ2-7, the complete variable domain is KAGVTQTPRYLIKTRGQQVTLSCSPISGHRSVSWYQQTPGQGLQFLFEYFSETQRNKGNFPGRFSGRQFSNSRSEMNVSTLELGDSALYLCASSLEGQVYEQYFGPGTRLTVT.

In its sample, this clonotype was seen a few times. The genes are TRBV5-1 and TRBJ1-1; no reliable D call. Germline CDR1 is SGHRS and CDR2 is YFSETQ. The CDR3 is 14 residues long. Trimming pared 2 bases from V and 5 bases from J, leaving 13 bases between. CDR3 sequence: CASSFESWVTEAFF. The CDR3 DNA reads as TGCGCCAGCAGCTTTGAATCCTGGGTAACTGAAGCTTTCTTT.

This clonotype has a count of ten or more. This chain's CDR3 is CASSDPGSKTEAFF. CDR3 in DNA: TGTGCCAGCAGTGATCCGGGCTCGAAAACTGAAGCTTTCTTT. The chain couples TRBV2 to TRBJ1-1; no firm D call. Between the trimmed V and J ends, which lost 3 bases and 5 bases, there was a span of 13 bases. The CDR3 covers 14 residues. CDR1 is SNHLY and CDR2 is FYNNEI in the germline V gene.

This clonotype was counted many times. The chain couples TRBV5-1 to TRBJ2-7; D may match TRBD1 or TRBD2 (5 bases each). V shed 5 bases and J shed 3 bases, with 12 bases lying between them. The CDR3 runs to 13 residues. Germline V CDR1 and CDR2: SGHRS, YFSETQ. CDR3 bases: TGCGCCAGCAGTCGGGACGGCTACTACGAGCAGTACTTC. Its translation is CASSRDGYYEQYF.

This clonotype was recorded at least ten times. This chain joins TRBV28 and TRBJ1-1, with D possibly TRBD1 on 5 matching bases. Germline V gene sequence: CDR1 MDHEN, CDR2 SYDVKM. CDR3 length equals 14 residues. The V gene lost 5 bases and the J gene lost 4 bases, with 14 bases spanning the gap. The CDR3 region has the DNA TGTGCCAGCAGTCGGGGACTGCTTGGCACTGAAGCTTTCTTT. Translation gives CASSRGLLGTEAFF.

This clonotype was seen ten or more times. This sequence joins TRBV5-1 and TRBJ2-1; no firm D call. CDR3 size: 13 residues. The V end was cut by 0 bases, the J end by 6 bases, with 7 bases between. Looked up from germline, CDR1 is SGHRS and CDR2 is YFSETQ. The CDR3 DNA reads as TGCGCCAGCAGCTTGGGGGAACCCAATGAGCAGTTCTTC. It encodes CASSLGEPNEQFF. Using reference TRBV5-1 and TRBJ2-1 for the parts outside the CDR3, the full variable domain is KAGVTQTPRYLIKTRGQQVTLSCSPISGHRSVSWYQQTPGQGLQFLFEYFSETQRNKGNFPGRFSGRQFSNSRSEMNVSTLELGDSALYLCASSLGEPNEQFFGPGTRLTVL.

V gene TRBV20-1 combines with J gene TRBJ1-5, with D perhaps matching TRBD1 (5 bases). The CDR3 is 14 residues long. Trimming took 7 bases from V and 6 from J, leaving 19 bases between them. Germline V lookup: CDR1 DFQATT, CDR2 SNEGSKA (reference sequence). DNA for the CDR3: TGCAGTGTCCTAAGGGGAGGAGATGGTCAGCCCCAGCATTTT. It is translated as CSVLRGGDGQPQHF.

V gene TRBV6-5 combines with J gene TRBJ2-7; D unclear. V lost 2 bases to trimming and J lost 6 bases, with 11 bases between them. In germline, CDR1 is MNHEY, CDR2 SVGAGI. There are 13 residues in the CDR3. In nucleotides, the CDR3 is TGTGCCAGCAGTTACCCCCCCGTCTCCGAGCAGTACTTC. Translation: CASSYPPVSEQYF.

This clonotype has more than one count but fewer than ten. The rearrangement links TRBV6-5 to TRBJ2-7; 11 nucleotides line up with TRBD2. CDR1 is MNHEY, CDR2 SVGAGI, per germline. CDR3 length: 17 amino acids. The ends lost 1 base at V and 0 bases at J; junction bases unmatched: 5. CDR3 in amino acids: CASSYYPSGRSSYEQYF. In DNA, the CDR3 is TGTGCCAGCAGTTACTACCCTAGCGGGAGGAGCTCCTACGAGCAGTACTTC.

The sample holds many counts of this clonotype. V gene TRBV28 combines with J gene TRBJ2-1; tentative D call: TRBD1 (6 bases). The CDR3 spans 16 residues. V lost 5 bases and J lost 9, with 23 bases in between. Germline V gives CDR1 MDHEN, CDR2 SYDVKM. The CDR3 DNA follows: TGTGCCAGCAGTGAAGGAAACAGGGTTTTTTTGGGTGAGCAGTTCTTC. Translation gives CASSEGNRVFLGEQFF.

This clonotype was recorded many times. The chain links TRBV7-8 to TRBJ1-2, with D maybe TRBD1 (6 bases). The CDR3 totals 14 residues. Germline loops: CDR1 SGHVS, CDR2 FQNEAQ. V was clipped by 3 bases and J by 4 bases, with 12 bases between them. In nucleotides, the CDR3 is TGTGCCAGCAGCTTTGATGACAGGCCCTATGGCTACACCTTC. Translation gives CASSFDDRPYGYTF.

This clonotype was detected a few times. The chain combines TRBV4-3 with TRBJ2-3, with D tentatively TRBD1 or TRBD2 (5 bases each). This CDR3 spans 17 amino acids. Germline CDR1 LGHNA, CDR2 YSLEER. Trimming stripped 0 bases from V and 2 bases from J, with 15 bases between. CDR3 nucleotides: TGCGCCAGCAGCCAAGATCATGGGACCAAATTCACAGATACGCAGTATTTT. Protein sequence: CASSQDHGTKFTDTQYF.